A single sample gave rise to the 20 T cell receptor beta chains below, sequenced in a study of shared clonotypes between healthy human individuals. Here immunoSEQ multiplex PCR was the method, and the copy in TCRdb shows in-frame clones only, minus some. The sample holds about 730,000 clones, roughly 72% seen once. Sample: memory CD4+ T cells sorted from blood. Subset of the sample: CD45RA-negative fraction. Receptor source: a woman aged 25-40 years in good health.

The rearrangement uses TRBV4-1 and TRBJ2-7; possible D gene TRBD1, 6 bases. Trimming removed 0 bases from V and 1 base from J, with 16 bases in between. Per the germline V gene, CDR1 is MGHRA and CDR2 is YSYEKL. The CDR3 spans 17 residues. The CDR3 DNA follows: TGCGCCAGCAGCCAAGATCTAGGACAGACTATATCCTACGAGCAGTACTTC. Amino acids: CASSQDLGQTISYEQYF.

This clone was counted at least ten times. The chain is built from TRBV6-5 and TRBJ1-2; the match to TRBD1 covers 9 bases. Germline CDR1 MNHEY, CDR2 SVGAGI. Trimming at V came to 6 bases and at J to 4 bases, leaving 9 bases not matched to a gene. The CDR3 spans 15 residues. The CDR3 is CASSRTGGQSYGYTF. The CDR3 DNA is TGTGCCAGCAGCCGAACAGGGGGCCAGAGCTATGGCTACACCTTC.

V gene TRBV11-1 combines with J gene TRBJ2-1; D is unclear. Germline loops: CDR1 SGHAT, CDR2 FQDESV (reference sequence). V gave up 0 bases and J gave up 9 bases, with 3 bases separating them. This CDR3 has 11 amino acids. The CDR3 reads CASSLATEQFF. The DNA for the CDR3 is TGTGCCAGCAGCTTAGCCACTGAGCAGTTCTTC.

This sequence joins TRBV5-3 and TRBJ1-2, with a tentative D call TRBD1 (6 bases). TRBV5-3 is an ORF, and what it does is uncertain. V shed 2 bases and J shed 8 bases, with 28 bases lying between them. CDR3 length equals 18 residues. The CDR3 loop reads CARSLFSTGILPMGGYTF. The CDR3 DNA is TGTGCCAGAAGCTTATTCTCTACAGGGATCCTCCCTATGGGAGGCTACACCTTC.

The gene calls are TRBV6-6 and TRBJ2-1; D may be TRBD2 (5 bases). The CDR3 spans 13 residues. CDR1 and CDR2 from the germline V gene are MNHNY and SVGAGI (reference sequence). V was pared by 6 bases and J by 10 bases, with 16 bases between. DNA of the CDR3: TGTGCCAGCAGCCCGGACTCGCTCGGGGAGCAGTTCTTC. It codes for CASSPDSLGEQFF.

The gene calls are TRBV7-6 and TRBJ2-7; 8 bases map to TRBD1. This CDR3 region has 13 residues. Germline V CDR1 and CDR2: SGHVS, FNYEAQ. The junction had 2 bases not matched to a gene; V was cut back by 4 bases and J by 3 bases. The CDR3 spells CASSSTGGYEQYF. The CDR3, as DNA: TGTGCCAGCAGCTCCACAGGGGGCTACGAGCAGTACTTC.

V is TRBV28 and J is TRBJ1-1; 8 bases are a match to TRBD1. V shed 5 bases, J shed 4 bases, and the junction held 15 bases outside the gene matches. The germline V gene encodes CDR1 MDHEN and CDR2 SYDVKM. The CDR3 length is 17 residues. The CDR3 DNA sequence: TGTGCCAGCAGTCGCAGAGACAGGGGACGGAGTAGCACTGAAGCTTTCTTT. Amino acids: CASSRRDRGRSSTEAFF.

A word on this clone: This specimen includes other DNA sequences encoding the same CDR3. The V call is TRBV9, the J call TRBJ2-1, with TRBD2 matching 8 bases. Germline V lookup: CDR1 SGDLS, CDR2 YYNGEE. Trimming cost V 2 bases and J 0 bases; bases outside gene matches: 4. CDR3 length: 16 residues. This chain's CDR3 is CASSVLSGSSYNEQFF. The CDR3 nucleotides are TGTGCCAGCAGCGTCCTAAGCGGGAGCTCCTACAATGAGCAGTTCTTC.

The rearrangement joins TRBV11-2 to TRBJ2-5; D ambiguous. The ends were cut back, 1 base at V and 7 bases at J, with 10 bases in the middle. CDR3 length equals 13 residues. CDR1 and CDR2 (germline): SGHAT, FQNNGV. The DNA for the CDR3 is TGTGCCAGCAGCTTAGGTCGGTGGGGGACCCAGTACTTC. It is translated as CASSLGRWGTQYF.

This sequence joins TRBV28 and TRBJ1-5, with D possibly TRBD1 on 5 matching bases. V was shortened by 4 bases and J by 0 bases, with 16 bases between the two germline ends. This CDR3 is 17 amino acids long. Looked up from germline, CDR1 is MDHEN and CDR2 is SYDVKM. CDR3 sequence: CASSSDGGSFSNQPQHF. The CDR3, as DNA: TGTGCCAGCAGTTCTGACGGGGGGTCTTTTAGCAATCAGCCCCAGCATTTT.

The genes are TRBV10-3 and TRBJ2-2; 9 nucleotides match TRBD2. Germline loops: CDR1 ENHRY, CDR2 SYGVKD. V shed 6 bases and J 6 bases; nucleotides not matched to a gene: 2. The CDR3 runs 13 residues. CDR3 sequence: CAIRGTSSGELFF. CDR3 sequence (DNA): TGTGCCATCAGAGGGACTAGCTCCGGGGAGCTGTTTTTT.

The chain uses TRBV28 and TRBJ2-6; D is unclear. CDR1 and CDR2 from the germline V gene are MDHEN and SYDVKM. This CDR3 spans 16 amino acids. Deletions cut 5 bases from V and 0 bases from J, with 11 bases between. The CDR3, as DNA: TGTGCCAGCAGTCCCCCTCGATCCTCTGGGGCCAACGTCCTGACTTTC. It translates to CASSPPRSSGANVLTF.

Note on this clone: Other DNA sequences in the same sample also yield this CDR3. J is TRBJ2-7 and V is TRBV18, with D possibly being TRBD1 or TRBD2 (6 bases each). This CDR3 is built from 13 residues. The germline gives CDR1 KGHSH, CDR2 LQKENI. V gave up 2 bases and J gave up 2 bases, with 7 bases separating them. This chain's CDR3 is CASSPRGAYEQYF. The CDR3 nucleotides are TGTGCCAGCTCACCAAGGGGGGCCTACGAGCAGTACTTC.

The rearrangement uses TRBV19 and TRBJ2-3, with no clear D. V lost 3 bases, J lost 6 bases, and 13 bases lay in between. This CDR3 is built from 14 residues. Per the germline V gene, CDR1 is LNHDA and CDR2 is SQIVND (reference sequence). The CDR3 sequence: CASSIGIDRDTQYF. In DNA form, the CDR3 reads TGTGCCAGTAGTATTGGCATCGACCGGGATACGCAGTATTTT.

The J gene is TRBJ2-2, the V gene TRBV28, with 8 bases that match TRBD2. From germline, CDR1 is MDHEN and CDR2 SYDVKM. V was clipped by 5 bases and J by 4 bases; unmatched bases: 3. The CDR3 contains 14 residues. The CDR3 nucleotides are TGTGCCAGCAGTAGCGGGAGTGCCACCGGGGAGCTGTTTTTT. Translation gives CASSSGSATGELFF. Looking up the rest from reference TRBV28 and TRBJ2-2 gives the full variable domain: DVKVTQSSRYLVKRTGEKVFLECVQDMDHENMFWYRQDPGLGLRLIYFSYDVKMKEKGDIPEGYSVSREKKERFSLILESASTNQTSMYLCASSSGSATGELFFGEGSRLTVL.

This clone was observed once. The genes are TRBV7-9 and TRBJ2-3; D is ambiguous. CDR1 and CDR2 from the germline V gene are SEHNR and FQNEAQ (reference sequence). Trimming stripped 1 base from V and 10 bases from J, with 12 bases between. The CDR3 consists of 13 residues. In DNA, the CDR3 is TGTGCCAGCAGCTTAGTATCACTCGGGCCGCAGTATTTT. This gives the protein CASSLVSLGPQYF. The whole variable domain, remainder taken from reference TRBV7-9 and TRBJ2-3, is DTGVSQNPRHKITKRGQNVTFRCDPISEHNRLYWYRQTLGQGPEFLTYFQNEAQLEKSRLLSDRFSAERPKGSFSTLEIQRTEQGDSAMYLCASSLVSLGPQYFGPGTRLTVL.

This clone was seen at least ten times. CDR3 region: CATGTSGRFGNEQFF. CDR3 coding DNA: TGTGCCACCGGGACTAGCGGGAGGTTTGGAAATGAGCAGTTCTTC. V usage is TRBV10-3 and J usage is TRBJ2-1, with 15 bases fitting TRBD2. The germline CDR1 and CDR2 sequences are ENHRY and SYGVKD. The J segment lost 7 bases and the V segment lost 10 bases, leaving 8 bases of the junction unmatched. This CDR3 contains 15 residues.

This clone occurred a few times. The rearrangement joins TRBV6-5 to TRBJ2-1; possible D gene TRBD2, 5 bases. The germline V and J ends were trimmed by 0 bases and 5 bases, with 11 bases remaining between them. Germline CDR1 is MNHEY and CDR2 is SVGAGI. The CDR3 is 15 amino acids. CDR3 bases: TGTGCCAGCAGTTACTCTCTAGCTTGGCACAATGAGCAGTTCTTC. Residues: CASSYSLAWHNEQFF.

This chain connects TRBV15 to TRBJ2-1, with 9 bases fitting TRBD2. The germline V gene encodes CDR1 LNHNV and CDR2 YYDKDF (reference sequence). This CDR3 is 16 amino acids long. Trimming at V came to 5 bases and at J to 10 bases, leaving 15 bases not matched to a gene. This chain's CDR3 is CATSGLPSGKSVEQFF. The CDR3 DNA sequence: TGTGCCACCAGCGGTCTGCCTAGCGGGAAATCGGTCGAGCAGTTCTTC.

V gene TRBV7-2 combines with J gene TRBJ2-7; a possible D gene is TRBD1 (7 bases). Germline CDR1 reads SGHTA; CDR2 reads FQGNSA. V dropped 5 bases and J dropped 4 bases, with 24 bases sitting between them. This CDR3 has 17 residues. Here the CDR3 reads CASSPQPNRDSGYEQYF. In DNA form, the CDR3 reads TGTGCCAGCAGCCCGCAACCTAATCGGGACAGCGGGTACGAGCAGTACTTC. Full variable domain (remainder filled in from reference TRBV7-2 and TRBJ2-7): GAGVSQSPSNKVTEKGKDVELRCDPISGHTALYWYRQSLGQGLEFLIYFQGNSAPDKSGLPSDRFSAERTGGSVSTLTIQRTQQEDSAVYLCASSPQPNRDSGYEQYFGPGTRLTVT.